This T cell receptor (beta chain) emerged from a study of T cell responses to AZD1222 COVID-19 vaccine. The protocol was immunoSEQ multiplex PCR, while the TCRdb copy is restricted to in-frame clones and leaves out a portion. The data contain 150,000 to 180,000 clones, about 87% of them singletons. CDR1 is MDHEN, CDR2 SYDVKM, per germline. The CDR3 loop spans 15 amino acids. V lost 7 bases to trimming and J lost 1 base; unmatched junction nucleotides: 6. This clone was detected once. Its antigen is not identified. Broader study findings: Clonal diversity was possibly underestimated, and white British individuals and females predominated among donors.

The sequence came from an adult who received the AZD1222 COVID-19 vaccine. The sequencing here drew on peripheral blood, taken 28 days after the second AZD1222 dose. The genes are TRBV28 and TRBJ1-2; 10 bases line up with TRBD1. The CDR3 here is CASNPWTGGNYGYTF. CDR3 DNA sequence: TGTGCCAGCAACCCATGGACAGGGGGTAACTATGGCTACACCTTC.